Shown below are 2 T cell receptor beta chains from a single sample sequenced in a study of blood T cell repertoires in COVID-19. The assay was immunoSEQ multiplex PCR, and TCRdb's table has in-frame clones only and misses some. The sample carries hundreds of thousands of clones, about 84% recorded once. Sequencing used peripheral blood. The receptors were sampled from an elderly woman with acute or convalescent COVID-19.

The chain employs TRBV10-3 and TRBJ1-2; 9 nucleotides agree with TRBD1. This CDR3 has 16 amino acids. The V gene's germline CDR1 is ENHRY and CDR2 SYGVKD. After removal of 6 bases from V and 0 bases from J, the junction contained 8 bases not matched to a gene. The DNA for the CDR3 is TGTGCCATCAGCGAGGACAGGGGACGTTCTAACTATGGCTACACCTTC. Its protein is CAISEDRGRSNYGYTF.

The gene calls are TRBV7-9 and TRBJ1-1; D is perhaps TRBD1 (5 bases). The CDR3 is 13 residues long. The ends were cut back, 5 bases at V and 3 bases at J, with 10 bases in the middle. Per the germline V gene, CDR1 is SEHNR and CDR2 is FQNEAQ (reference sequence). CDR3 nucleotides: TGTGCCAGCAGCCTCGGGGGGGACACTGAAGCTTTCTTT. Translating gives CASSLGGDTEAFF.